This T cell receptor (beta chain) was sequenced for a study of cytomegalovirus exposure and HLA in healthy donors. Overall study: From 150 million to 200 million T cells, an earlier analysis saw roughly 120 million unique TCR beta sequences.

Whole-study results and caveats: With later analysis, a missense DCLRE1C variant became linked to TCR beta V- and J-gene trimming. Highest at DRB1 and lowest at HLA-C, TCR association rates differed among HLA loci in a later analysis.

The PCR employed 60 Vbeta primers together with 13 Jbeta primers. Here immunoSEQ multiplex PCR was the method, and the copy in TCRdb shows in-frame clones only, minus some. The sample includes around 160,000 clones, approximately 80% of them seen just once. CDR3 length: 16 residues. Germline assignment: CDR1 KGHSH and CDR2 LQKENI. The ends lost 3 bases at V and 1 base at J; junction bases unmatched: 7. With respect to this clone: What it binds is not known.

The V gene is TRBV18, the J gene TRBJ2-7; 9 bases map to TRBD1. Sequenced input: PBMCs. The receptor's source is a middle-aged woman in good health and CMV-seropositive. CDR3 in amino acids: CASSPRAGQGSYEQYF. DNA for the CDR3: TGTGCCAGCTCACCTCGCGCCGGACAGGGGTCCTACGAGCAGTACTTC.